What follows are 6 T cell receptor beta chains derived from one specimen sequenced in a study of CD8+CD57+ T cells in acquired aplastic anemia. Individuals selected for sequencing had exhibited CD8+CD57+ cell expansion on flow cytometry. Both TCR beta VDJ combination and CDR3 sequence profiling were carried out. Genomic DNA was the template for this profiling. A single record per CDR3 protein comes from TCRdb applying MiXCR to the reads. The profile covers hundreds of thousands of distinct CDR3 sequences, with around 30% appearing a single time and under 0.95% taken by the ten largest. Sequenced material: sorted CD4+, CD8+, or CD8+CD57+ T cells (not recorded which) from PBMCs. The source of these receptors is a human donor with aplastic anemia.

This clonotype was detected a few times. The J gene is TRBJ2-3, the V gene TRBV7-4; no firm D call. CDR1 is SGHVT, CDR2 SQSDAQ, per germline. There are 14 residues in the CDR3. V was trimmed by 2 bases and J by 4 bases, leaving 10 bases between them. The CDR3 DNA reads TGTGCCAGCAGCTTACCGTCGGACCCAGATACGCAGTATTTT. Its translation is CASSLPSDPDTQYF.

This clonotype was counted at least ten times. The gene calls are TRBV10-2 and TRBJ2-7; 12 bases line up with TRBD2. Germline V gene lookup returns CDR1 WSHSY and CDR2 SAAADI. The J segment lost 4 bases and the V segment lost 6 bases, leaving 7 bases of the junction unmatched. The CDR3 covers 15 residues. Here the CDR3 reads CASRRRTSGIYEQYF. CDR3 sequence (DNA): TGCGCCAGCAGGAGGAGGACTAGCGGGATTTACGAGCAGTACTTC.

With respect to this clonotype: The junction and the germline gene differ at one end; a read error may be behind it. J is TRBJ1-5 and V is TRBV10-1; possibly TRBD1 for D (5 bases). The CDR3 sequence is 14 residues long. Germline V gene lookup returns CDR1 WNHNN and CDR2 SYGVQD (reference sequence). The CDR3 sequence is CASSQGRGVQPQHF. The CDR3 nucleotides read TGTGCCAGCAGCCAAGGTCGAGGGGTCCAGCCCCAGCATTTT.

This clonotype was recorded a few times. V is TRBV24-1 and J is TRBJ2-6; D remains unclear. Looked up from germline, CDR1 is KGHDR and CDR2 is SFDVKD. The CDR3 consists of 15 residues. V lost 4 bases, J lost 0 bases, and 6 bases lay in between. CDR3 DNA sequence: TGTGCCACCAGTGACTCTCTCTCTGGGGCCAACGTCCTGACTTTC. Protein: CATSDSLSGANVLTF.

This clonotype was seen more than once but under ten times. This sequence may be a read error, since a much larger clone differs from it by one base. This chain connects TRBV7-2 to TRBJ1-6; D ambiguous. V lost 6 bases to trimming and J lost 5 bases, with 11 bases between them. The CDR3 extends over 14 amino acids. CDR1 is SGHTA, CDR2 FQGNSA, per germline. The CDR3 here is CASRRIRNNSPLHF. In nucleotides, the CDR3 is TGTGCCAGCAGAAGGATACGTAATAATTCACCCCTCCACTTT.

This clonotype was seen at least ten times. This chain links TRBV6-1 with TRBJ1-5; 8 positions agree with TRBD1. In germline, CDR1 is MNHNS, CDR2 SASEGT. The CDR3 loop spans 12 amino acids. The J segment lost 10 bases and the V segment lost 4 bases, leaving 3 bases of the junction unmatched. For the CDR3, the DNA is TGTGCCAGCAGTGCTCAGGGGGCACCCCAGCATTTT. Translated, it gives CASSAQGAPQHF.